This record covers a single T cell receptor (beta chain). Its antigen is not identified. The junction differs from germline at one of its ends, possibly a read error. This sample stems from a study of cytomegalovirus exposure and HLA in healthy donors. The study's findings and limits: Rarity characterized most TCR sequences, yet some public TCRs appeared in many donors. V- and J-gene trimming in TCR beta was tied to a missense DCLRE1C variant by an analysis performed later.

CDR1 is MDHEN and CDR2 is SYDVKM in the germline V gene. The CDR3 length is 16 residues. PCR involved 60 Vbeta and 13 Jbeta primers. The data were produced by immunoSEQ multiplex PCR, yet TCRdb's version contains in-frame clones alone and is incomplete. The listing records 55,000 to 75,000 clones. The receptor was derived from a male donor in good health and CMV-seronegative. The V gene is TRBV28, the J gene TRBJ1-2; 10 bases match TRBD1. The material sequenced was PBMCs. The CDR3 sequence is CASRLYRDRGSNGYTF. The CDR3 region has the DNA TGTGCCAGCAGGTTATACCGGGACAGGGGTTCCAATGGCTACACCTTC.